This TCR beta chain was sequenced during a study of T cells in Graves' hyperthyroidism and ophthalmopathy (dated by TCRdb to between 2018 and 2021). For the wider study: Peripheral blood was sampled at the time of initial diagnosis, prior to any treatment. TCR Vbeta CDR3 sequencing of around 130 peripheral blood samples (roughly 43 ophthalmopathy, roughly 72 hyperthyroidism and 17 progressor patients) is reported in the paper. The roughly 91 discovery patients were randomly divided into training and test sets at a 7:3 ratio. Once sampling was done, hyperthyroidism patients were given methimazole at a starting dose of 30 mg daily, whereas ophthalmopathy patients were given high-dose intravenous methylprednisolone. Whether ophthalmopathy could be predicted prospectively was tested in an independent validation cohort made up of 18 to 20 hyperthyroidism patients plus 17 patients who later progressed to ophthalmopathy. Thyroid tissue and blood T-cell repertoires from six or seven Graves' hyperthyroidism patients were also compared in the study. TCR V-J signatures able to tell the groups apart were searched for in a discovery cohort of about a hundred patients, of whom roughly 42 had Graves' ophthalmopathy and about 60 had stable Graves' hyperthyroidism. What the research found in general, with its limitations: Sample size was not statistically predetermined, and investigators were not blinded to group allocation. Most expanded thyroid clonotypes (frequency above 0.001) were also found in blood, which suggests that blood repertoires may mirror thyroid immune responses. In validation, the model predicted progression to ophthalmopathy with approximately 70% sensitivity and roughly 75% specificity, a median of roughly seven months before onset. A model built on a 13 V-J signature distinguished ophthalmopathy from stable hyperthyroidism, reaching over 85% sensitivity and about 81% specificity in cross-validation and 80%/75% in testing.

The TCR beta CDR3 regions were amplified from the RNA transcripts. The first round of RT-PCR for the TCR CDR3 was performed with the HTBI primer set and the Qiagen OneStep RT-PCR kit. A second multiplex PCR round built the libraries, followed by size selection and purification. The libraries were sequenced on an Illumina HiSeq2000 using paired-end 100 bp reads. Per the original workflow: SOAPnuke was used to process the raw data, throwing out any read that contained adapters or uncalled bases, had a mean Phred below 15, or lacked an exact constant-primer or identifier match. High-quality paired reads were merged with COPE v1.2.5, and unique nucleotide sequences were defined as clonotypes. Clonotypes were aligned to IMGT TRBV, TRBD and TRBJ reference segments using MiTCR v1.1. Analysis was restricted to V-J combinations with a frequency above 0.0001, which covered roughly 99% of repertoires. A TCS score was defined as the ratio between F50 (clonal expansion) and ExV (chaos), using BLOSUM62-based TCRdist between CDR3 peptides within each V-J. Welch's t-statistics and random forest reduced 500 to 650 V-J features to under 15, which were used in a naive Bayes classifier (R e1071). The public sequencing data were trimmed at Q25 with fastp and processed into clonotypes with MiXCR by TCRdb, which kept only in-frame beta chains. Rows with a matching CDR3 protein are joined into one entry that keeps the most common DNA and genes. It is TCRdb's table, rather than the study itself, that gives the V and J calls and clone size. Across this sample there are about 360,000 distinct CDR3 sequences, with around 13% seen only once. Roughly 8.3% of the sample is held by the ten biggest clonotypes.

A patient counted as having stable Graves' hyperthyroidism if no progression to ophthalmopathy occurred over 18 months of follow-up. Hyperthyroidism patients were newly diagnosed, with disease duration under 2 months, and aged 18 to 65 years. Any patient with an uncontrolled infection, another autoimmune disease, pregnancy or lactation was excluded. Diagnoses were based on clinical symptoms, serum thyroxine and TRAb, thyroid ultrasound and orbital computed tomography. PBMCs were separated from over 9 ml of fresh peripheral blood using Ficoll-Paque density gradient centrifugation. Total RNA was extracted with Trizol reagent, and quality was checked on an Agilent 2100 Bioanalyzer. Germline trimming amounts to 3 bases on V and 6 bases on J, with 8 as the count of junction bases outside the gene matches. CDR1 and CDR2 (SGDLS, YYNGEE) derive from the germline V gene. The cysteine opens and the phenylalanine closes a CDR3 of 15 amino acids. The kept DNA is CDR3 alone, 45 bases in frame from the first base.

This clonotype was detected a few times. What antigen it recognizes has not been identified. Qualities for individual bases were not recorded, and no much larger clone is one base off. Sequenced sample: blood. This sequence originates from a young woman with Graves' hyperthyroidism. This chain joins TRBV9 to TRBJ2-7; the junction holds 11 bases that match TRBD2. CDR3 loop: CASSGELAGVSEQYF. The nucleotide sequence is given as TGTGCCAGCAGCGGGGAACTAGCGGGAGTCTCCGAGCAGTACTTC.